These 20 T cell receptor beta chains were all obtained from the same sample, sequenced in a study of blood T cell repertoires in COVID-19. Clones were sequenced by immunoSEQ multiplex PCR, and TCRdb holds only the in-frame ones, with some missing. Here the sample spans 310,000 or so clones, approximately 90% being singletons. Sequenced material: PBMCs or T cells enriched from blood (not recorded which). The receptors were gathered from a woman between 18 and 30 years old who had recovered from COVID-19.

This clone was recorded a few times. The V gene is TRBV7-6, the J gene TRBJ1-2, with unresolved D. In germline, CDR1 is SGHVS, CDR2 FNYEAQ. The CDR3 is 13 residues long. Trimming took 5 bases from V and 4 from J, leaving 11 bases between them. The CDR3 here is CASSRGSVYGYTF. The CDR3 DNA reads as TGTGCCAGCAGCAGAGGGTCGGTCTATGGCTACACCTTC.

J is TRBJ2-7 and V is TRBV3-1 (or the pseudogene TRBV3-2), with 8 bases that match TRBD1. This CDR3 has 14 residues. The V and J ends lost 2 bases and 6 bases, in that order; junction bases with no gene match: 6. Looked up from germline, CDR1 is LGHDT and CDR2 is YNNKEL (reference sequence). The CDR3 DNA follows: TGTGCCAGCAGCCAAAGCGACAGGGGAGGCGAGCAGTACTTC. Protein: CASSQSDRGGEQYF.

A few counts support this clone. The chain combines TRBV5-4 with TRBJ1-2; tentative D call: TRBD1 (6 bases). Between the trimmed V and J ends, which lost 3 bases and 0 bases, there was a span of 15 bases. In germline, CDR1 is SGHNT, CDR2 YYREEE (reference sequence). The CDR3 runs 16 residues. CDR3 DNA: TGTGCCAGCAGCTCGCCGACAGGCAGCTCTAACTATGGCTACACCTTC. It is translated as CASSSPTGSSNYGYTF.

The V and J genes are TRBV10-3 and TRBJ1-1; D unresolved. The CDR3 covers 15 residues. Deletions cut 4 bases from V and 7 bases from J, with 19 bases between. Germline V gene data show CDR1 as ENHRY and CDR2 as SYGVKD. The CDR3 sequence is CAISVFSEEGLEAFF. The CDR3 nucleotides are TGTGCCATCAGTGTTTTTTCAGAGGAGGGCCTTGAAGCTTTCTTT.

CDR3 DNA: TGTGCCAGCAGCGCAACCTCGGGAGAGACCCAGTACTTC. Translation gives CASSATSGETQYF. The rearrangement links TRBV11-2 to TRBJ2-5; D not resolved. Trimming removed 5 bases at V and 4 bases at J, with 11 bases between. The CDR3 is 13 residues long. Germline CDR1 and CDR2: SGHAT and FQNNGV.

V usage is TRBV7-3 and J usage is TRBJ2-2, with TRBD2 identical over 7 bases. CDR3 length equals 15 residues. Germline assignment: CDR1 SGHTA and CDR2 FQGTGA. The junction had 8 bases not matched to a gene; V was cut back by 4 bases and J by 6 bases. CDR3 residues: CASSSTPGGAGELFF. In nucleotides, the CDR3 is TGTGCCAGCAGCTCTACCCCGGGGGGTGCCGGGGAGCTGTTTTTT.

The chain carries TRBV18 and TRBJ2-2; no clear D. The CDR3 runs 14 residues. Germline assignment: CDR1 KGHSH and CDR2 LQKENI. V shed 5 bases and J shed 5 bases, with 12 bases lying between them. The CDR3 DNA follows: TGTGCCAGCTCAGTTGAGCGTGGGACCGGGGAGCTGTTTTTT. Protein: CASSVERGTGELFF.

The rearrangement joins TRBV7-9 to TRBJ1-4; TRBD1 aligns across 8 bases. This CDR3 has 15 residues. Germline V gene data show CDR1 as SEHNR and CDR2 as FQNEAQ (reference sequence). The V and J ends lost 2 bases and 3 bases, in that order; junction bases with no gene match: 2. CDR3 DNA: TGTGCCAGCAGCTTAATGGGACAGGCTAATGAAAAACTGTTTTTT. This gives the protein CASSLMGQANEKLFF.

J is TRBJ1-2 and V is TRBV7-8, with a possible D match to TRBD1 (5 bases). V lost 2 bases and J lost 6, with 16 bases in between. CDR1 is SGHVS, CDR2 FQNEAQ, per germline. The CDR3 has 15 residues. The CDR3: CASSLRGRVANGYTF. DNA of the CDR3: TGTGCCAGCAGCTTAAGGGGCAGAGTGGCTAATGGCTACACCTTC.

V gene TRBV5-1 combines with J gene TRBJ2-5, with TRBD2 matching over 9 bases. V gave up 0 bases and J gave up 5 bases; unmatched junction bases: 5. The length of the CDR3 is 15 residues. Looked up from germline, CDR1 is SGHRS and CDR2 is YFSETQ. The CDR3 DNA reads TGCGCCAGCAGCTTGGTCGGCGGGGGGGCGGAGACCCAGTACTTC. This gives the protein CASSLVGGGAETQYF.

This clone was detected a few times. DNA of the CDR3: TGTGCCAGCAGCTTAGCTAGTAGAGATCAGCCCCAGCATTTT. Its protein product is CASSLASRDQPQHF. This chain uses TRBV7-2 with TRBJ1-5, with D uncertain. CDR3 length: 14 amino acids. The V and J ends lost 0 bases and 5 bases respectively, with 8 bases between them. In germline, CDR1 is SGHTA, CDR2 FQGNSA.

On this clone: The sample has other DNA sequences that encode this CDR3 too. This chain links TRBV12-3 or TRBV12-4 with TRBJ1-6; 7 nucleotides match TRBD1. The ends lost 6 bases at V and 8 bases at J; junction bases unmatched: 4. This CDR3 is built from 13 residues. CDR3 residues: CASRQGGDSPLHF. The CDR3 coding sequence is TGTGCCAGCAGGCAGGGGGGTGATTCACCCCTCCACTTT.

The J gene is TRBJ2-1, the V gene TRBV3-1 (or the pseudogene TRBV3-2); D remains ambiguous. V lost 1 base, J lost 7 bases, and 11 bases lay in between. The CDR3 totals 14 residues. Germline CDR1 and CDR2: LGHDT and YNNKEL (reference sequence). CDR3 residues: CASSQGRRRNEQFF. CDR3 nucleotides: TGTGCCAGCAGCCAAGGTCGCCGGAGAAATGAGCAGTTCTTC.

J is TRBJ1-2 and V is TRBV12-3 or TRBV12-4; D might be TRBD1 (5 bases). V lost 5 bases and J 5 bases, leaving 12 bases between the germline ends. The CDR3 loop spans 13 amino acids. The CDR3 DNA is TGTGCCAGCAGTCGACCAGGGCCTTATGGCTACACCTTC. The encoded protein is CASSRPGPYGYTF.

The gene calls are TRBV5-4 and TRBJ1-1; unclear D gene. Germline V gene data show CDR1 as SGHNT and CDR2 as YYREEE (reference sequence). V lost 1 base, J lost 3 bases, and 13 bases lay in between. The CDR3 runs 15 residues. CDR3 protein: CASSLKTGGDTEAFF. The CDR3 nucleotides are TGTGCCAGCAGCTTGAAGACCGGAGGTGACACTGAAGCTTTCTTT.

The chain joins TRBV5-1 to TRBJ2-7, with 8 positions matching TRBD1. Trimming removed 3 bases from V and 4 bases from J; junction bases left unmatched: 12. Germline CDR1 reads SGHRS; CDR2 reads YFSETQ. This CDR3 has 16 amino acids. CDR3 bases: TGCGCCAGCAGCTCGGCACCGGGACAGGCGTCTTACGAGCAGTACTTC. Its protein is CASSSAPGQASYEQYF. The complete variable domain, with remaining parts taken from reference TRBV5-1 and TRBJ2-7, reads KAGVTQTPRYLIKTRGQQVTLSCSPISGHRSVSWYQQTPGQGLQFLFEYFSETQRNKGNFPGRFSGRQFSNSRSEMNVSTLELGDSALYLCASSSAPGQASYEQYFGPGTRLTVT.

The chain is built from TRBV7-3 and TRBJ1-3, with 9 positions matching TRBD1. V gave up 5 bases and J gave up 4 bases; unmatched junction bases: 3. The CDR3 covers 14 residues. From germline, CDR1 is SGHTA and CDR2 FQGTGA. DNA for the CDR3: TGTGCCAGCAGCGCCGGACAGGGGGGAAACACCATATATTTT. This codes for CASSAGQGGNTIYF.

CDR3 sequence reads: CASSFGQDNEKLFF. The CDR3 DNA reads as TGTGCCAGCAGCTTTGGTCAGGATAATGAAAAACTGTTTTTT. The chain links TRBV7-9 to TRBJ1-4; D remains ambiguous. V lost 3 bases to trimming and J lost 4 bases, with 9 bases between them. CDR1 and CDR2 (germline): SEHNR, FQNEAQ (reference sequence). This CDR3 region has 14 residues.

The chain links TRBV6-1 to TRBJ1-5; D is ambiguous. Trimming shortened V by 1 base and J by 4 bases, and 11 bases separated the two germline ends. The CDR3 runs 15 residues. Germline lookup yields CDR1 MNHNS and CDR2 SASEGT. The DNA of the CDR3 is TGTGCCAGCAGTGAAGACTTGACGGGGAATCAGCCCCAGCATTTT. Translation gives CASSEDLTGNQPQHF.

The J gene is TRBJ2-3, the V gene TRBV5-1, with a tentative D call TRBD2 (6 bases). V lost 4 bases, J lost 4 bases, and 19 bases lay in between. The germline CDR1 and CDR2 sequences are SGHRS and YFSETQ. The CDR3 length is 16 residues. The CDR3 nucleotides are TGCGCCAGCAGCCTACAGACGGGAGTTGGTGCAGATACGCAGTATTTT. Amino acids: CASSLQTGVGADTQYF.